The next 26 T cell receptor beta chains were all read from a single sample in a study of neoadjuvant anti-PD-1 for oral cavity cancer. Time point given: after neoadjuvant nivolumab, at surgical resection. This table comes from immunoSEQ multiplex PCR, and its TCRdb copy is limited to in-frame clones, with some not included. The sample has just under 70,000 clones; roughly 81% are singletons. Source: PBMCs, taken after nivolumab (anti-PD-1) treatment. The receptors derive from a person between 40 and 80 years old with oral cavity squamous cell carcinoma.

The gene calls are TRBV6-5 and TRBJ2-2, with 8 positions matching TRBD1. The trim removed 5 bases at V and 6 bases at J, leaving 2 bases unmatched. This CDR3 has 13 amino acids. Germline CDR1 and CDR2: MNHEY and SVGAGI. Written as DNA, the CDR3 is TGTGCCAGCAGTGGACAGGGAGCCGGGGAGCTGTTTTTT. Encoded protein: CASSGQGAGELFF.

This clone has just one count. CDR3 protein: CASRTRDYEQYF. CDR3 coding DNA: TGTGCCAGCAGAACTAGAGACTACGAGCAGTACTTC. This rearrangement joins TRBV6-1 to TRBJ2-7, with D perhaps matching TRBD2 (5 bases). V was trimmed by 6 bases and J by 3 bases, leaving 9 bases between them. This CDR3 is 12 amino acids long. Germline CDR1 is MNHNS and CDR2 is SASEGT.

CDR3 sequence: CASSVGRLDNQPQHF. CDR3 in DNA: TGTGCCAGCAGTGTTGGAAGACTCGACAATCAGCCCCAGCATTTT. This chain uses TRBV2 with TRBJ1-5; D not certain. Germline CDR1 SNHLY, CDR2 FYNNEI. The V end lost 4 bases, the J end lost 3 bases, and 13 bases lay between the germline ends. This CDR3 comprises 15 residues.

This chain joins TRBV2 and TRBJ2-3; D is ambiguous. Trimming stripped 3 bases from V and 0 bases from J, with 16 bases between. CDR1 is SNHLY and CDR2 is FYNNEI in the germline V gene. The CDR3 totals 17 residues. The CDR3 sequence: CASSDPGDWSSTDTQYF. The CDR3 DNA reads TGTGCCAGCAGTGATCCTGGGGATTGGTCTAGCACAGATACGCAGTATTTT.

The chain is built from TRBV9 and TRBJ2-7, with TRBD2 matching 9 bases. This CDR3 region has 15 residues. Germline V gene data show CDR1 as SGDLS and CDR2 as YYNGEE. Losses at the gene ends were 4 bases for V and 3 bases for J; bases not matched to a gene: 8. This CDR3 is CASSQGTSPLYEQYF. In DNA, the CDR3 is TGTGCCAGCAGCCAAGGGACTAGCCCTCTCTACGAGCAGTACTTC. Looking up the rest from reference TRBV9 and TRBJ2-7 gives the full variable domain: DSGVTQTPKHLITATGQRVTLRCSPRSGDLSVYWYQQSLDQGLQFLIQYYNGEERAKGNILERFSAQQFPDLHSELNLSSLELGDSALYFCASSQGTSPLYEQYFGPGTRLTVT.

The genes are TRBV9 and TRBJ2-1; 8 nucleotides align to TRBD2. V dropped 4 bases and J dropped 3; count of bases not matched to a gene: 3. The CDR3 loop spans 14 amino acids. Germline CDR1 is SGDLS and CDR2 is YYNGEE. CDR3 nucleotides: TGTGCCAGCAGCCGAAGCGGGAGCTACAATGAGCAGTTCTTC. Translated, it gives CASSRSGSYNEQFF.

This clone appeared once. CDR3 nucleotide sequence: TGTGCCAGCAGCTTCCCGGGGGCTGGGGGCTACACCTTC. Residues: CASSFPGAGGYTF. The V gene is TRBV7-9, the J gene TRBJ1-2; D might be TRBD1 (6 bases). The germline gives CDR1 SEHNR, CDR2 FQNEAQ (reference sequence). The V end was cut by 3 bases, the J end by 8 bases, with 13 bases between. The CDR3 spans 13 residues.

The chain uses TRBV28 and TRBJ1-2; D call uncertain. CDR3 size: 14 residues. V gave up 3 bases and J gave up 5 bases, with 13 bases separating them. Germline-derived CDR1 and CDR2 are MDHEN and SYDVKM. The CDR3 region is CASSFRHLRYGYTF. For the CDR3, the DNA is TGTGCCAGCAGTTTTAGGCACCTGCGTTATGGCTACACCTTC.

The J gene is TRBJ2-5, the V gene TRBV10-3; D unresolved. This CDR3 is built from 13 residues. V gave up 2 bases and J gave up 5 bases, with 9 bases separating them. Germline CDR1 is ENHRY and CDR2 is SYGVKD. CDR3 amino acids: CAISETALETQYF. CDR3 DNA sequence: TGTGCCATCAGTGAGACAGCACTGGAGACCCAGTACTTC.

Comment on this clone: The junction differs from germline at one of its ends, possibly a read error. The V gene is TRBV6-1, the J gene TRBJ2-6; 9 positions match TRBD1. CDR1 is MNHNS and CDR2 is SASEGT in the germline V gene. The CDR3 loop spans 18 amino acids. CDR3 in amino acids: CASTERDREPSGANVLTF. The CDR3 DNA sequence: TGTGCCAGCACTGAAAGGGACAGGGAACCCTCTGGGGCCAACGTCCTGACTTTC.

This rearrangement joins TRBV15 to TRBJ2-7, with D perhaps matching TRBD2 (5 bases). The V gene lost 1 base and the J gene lost 2 bases, with 12 bases spanning the gap. The CDR3 runs to 15 residues. CDR1 LNHNV and CDR2 YYDKDF come from the germline V gene (reference sequence). This CDR3 is CATSRVATGTYEQYF. The CDR3 nucleotides are TGTGCCACCAGCAGAGTCGCGACGGGAACCTACGAGCAGTACTTC.

V gene TRBV6-6 combines with J gene TRBJ2-3; 8 nucleotides align to TRBD2. The CDR3 loop spans 14 amino acids. Germline V CDR1 and CDR2: MNHNY, SVGAGI (reference sequence). V gave up 5 bases and J gave up 4 bases; unmatched junction bases: 5. The CDR3 coding sequence is TGTGCCAGCAGTGGGCGGGGGGAGCCAGATACGCAGTATTTT. Its translation: CASSGRGEPDTQYF.

The chain recombines TRBV11-2 with TRBJ2-6; the D is unclear. The germline V gene has CDR1 SGHAT and CDR2 FQNNGV. This CDR3 comprises 16 residues. Trimming left V 5 bases short and J 2 bases short, with 13 bases between. CDR3 sequence: CASSPPAVAGANVLTF. For the CDR3, the DNA is TGTGCCAGCAGCCCGCCGGCCGTTGCTGGGGCCAACGTCCTGACTTTC.

As to this clone: The junction and the germline gene differ at one end; a read error may be behind it. The V and J genes are TRBV6-5 and TRBJ1-6; D uncertain. This CDR3 comprises 15 residues. Germline loops: CDR1 MNHEY, CDR2 SVGAGI. The CDR3 loop reads CASTVAGAYNSPLHF. CDR3 DNA: TGTGCTAGCACCGTCGCTGGCGCCTATAATTCACCCCTCCACTTT.

The V call is TRBV28, the J call TRBJ1-3; 9 positions match TRBD1. V lost 6 bases and J lost 4; bases outside the gene matches: 10. Germline CDR1 and CDR2: MDHEN and SYDVKM. This CDR3 comprises 16 residues. DNA of the CDR3: TGTGCCAGCAGATCTCCACAGGGGGCGCCAGGAAACACCATATATTTT. Its protein product is CASRSPQGAPGNTIYF.

V is TRBV13 and J is TRBJ2-1, with D maybe TRBD2 (6 bases). V was clipped by 5 bases and J by 5 bases, with 13 bases between them. Per the germline V gene, CDR1 is PRHDT and CDR2 is FYEKMQ (reference sequence). The length of the CDR3 is 14 residues. The CDR3 sequence: CASSGDSMDNEQFF. CDR3 DNA: TGTGCCAGCAGCGGGGACTCCATGGACAATGAGCAGTTCTTC.

This chain connects TRBV5-1 to TRBJ2-7; D might be TRBD2 (5 bases). This CDR3 is 14 amino acids long. Between the trimmed V and J ends, which lost 0 bases and 3 bases, there was a span of 10 bases. Germline V CDR1 and CDR2: SGHRS, YFSETQ. The CDR3 reads CASSLEKGVYEQYF. CDR3 nucleotides: TGCGCCAGCAGCTTGGAAAAGGGAGTCTACGAGCAGTACTTC.

The J gene is TRBJ1-1, the V gene TRBV6-5, with TRBD1 matching 8 bases. Looked up from germline, CDR1 is MNHEY and CDR2 is SVGAGI. V was pared by 4 bases and J by 1 base, with 8 bases of the junction left unmatched. The CDR3 length is 16 residues. CDR3 amino acids: CASSFYPGTGNTEAFF. The CDR3 DNA reads as TGTGCCAGCAGTTTCTATCCCGGGACAGGGAACACTGAAGCTTTCTTT.

The chain has TRBV28 and TRBJ1-2; D is perhaps TRBD1 (5 bases). The length of the CDR3 is 11 residues. Germline CDR1 reads MDHEN; CDR2 reads SYDVKM. Between the trimmed V and J ends, which lost 5 bases and 7 bases, there was a span of 8 bases. The CDR3 DNA is TGTGCCAGCAGTGGGGGTGGTGGCTACACCTTC. This codes for CASSGGGGYTF.

Here the CDR3 DNA reads TGTGCCAGCAGCCCCGACCTCAGACTAGCGGGAAGTGAGCAGTTCTTC. This translates into CASSPDLRLAGSEQFF. The chain employs TRBV4-2 and TRBJ2-1, with TRBD2 matching over 11 bases. Germline CDR1 is LGHNA and CDR2 is YNFKEQ. V lost 4 bases and J lost 9; bases outside the gene matches: 11. The CDR3 consists of 16 residues.

The genes are TRBV6-4 and TRBJ2-7; 8 positions match TRBD1. The CDR3 length is 13 residues. V lost 6 bases and J lost 8; bases outside the gene matches: 9. The V gene's germline CDR1 is MRHNA and CDR2 SNTAGT. CDR3 DNA: TGTGCCAGCAGCAATCAACAGGGGGACAAGCAGTACTTC. This sequence encodes CASSNQQGDKQYF.

This clone was counted only a few times. The chain joins TRBV27 to TRBJ2-1; 13 nucleotides line up with TRBD2. Unmatched junction bases numbered 13, after V lost 8 bases and J lost 12 bases. Looked up from germline, CDR1 is MNHEY and CDR2 is SMNVEV (reference sequence). This CDR3 comprises 15 residues. CDR3 residues: CASRGAGTSGMRQFF. The CDR3 bases are TGTGCCAGCCGTGGAGCCGGGACTAGCGGGATGAGGCAGTTCTTC.

This CDR3 reads CASSLRETQYF. The CDR3 region has the DNA TGTGCCAGCAGCTTAAGGGAGACCCAGTACTTC. The chain is built from TRBV5-6 and TRBJ2-5; no reliable D call. The CDR3 has 11 residues. Trimming left V 2 bases short and J 5 bases short, with 4 bases between. From germline, CDR1 is SGHDT and CDR2 YYEEEE.

This chain connects TRBV28 to TRBJ2-7, with D perhaps matching TRBD1 or TRBD2 (5 bases each). The CDR3 totals 14 residues. V lost 3 bases and J lost 4, with 13 bases in between. From germline, CDR1 is MDHEN and CDR2 SYDVKM. CDR3 bases: TGTGCCAGCAGTTTGGAGGTATGGGGGTACGAGCAGTACTTC. Amino acids: CASSLEVWGYEQYF.

The chain uses TRBV28 and TRBJ1-2; tentative D call: TRBD1 (5 bases). Germline assignment: CDR1 MDHEN and CDR2 SYDVKM. Trimming cost V 4 bases and J 5 bases, with 14 bases left between them. The CDR3 loop spans 14 amino acids. The CDR3 reads CASSSSNRRYGYTF. The CDR3 DNA reads as TGTGCCAGCAGTTCCTCCAACAGGAGGTATGGCTACACCTTC.

The chain has TRBV28 and TRBJ2-2, with a weak D call TRBD2 (5 bases). Between the trimmed V and J ends, which lost 7 bases and 13 bases, there was a span of 16 bases. CDR3 length: 12 residues. From germline, CDR1 is MDHEN and CDR2 SYDVKM. The CDR3 protein is CASTERSPRLFF. Written as DNA, the CDR3 is TGTGCCAGCACCGAGCGGTCTCCGAGGCTGTTTTTT.